This T cell receptor (beta chain) stems from a study of glioma-infiltrating T cells after dendritic cell vaccination. The protocol was immunoSEQ multiplex PCR, while the TCRdb copy is restricted to in-frame clones and leaves out a portion. Counted here are roughly 85,000 clones, around 85% occurring once; the ten biggest clones make up 8.5%. The CDR3 sequence is 17 residues long. V was shortened by 0 bases and J by 5 bases, with 16 bases between the two germline ends. From germline, CDR1 is MGHRA and CDR2 YSYEKL. Time point given: after dendritic cell vaccination, including at tumor progression/relapse.

Sequencing used blood, obtained after dendritic cell vaccination. The chain uses TRBV4-1 and TRBJ1-4; D remains ambiguous. This TCR derives from a human donor with glioblastoma. The CDR3 DNA sequence: TGCGCCAGCAGCCAAGATGTGACGAGGGAGGGAAATGAAAAACTGTTTTTT. Protein: CASSQDVTREGNEKLFF.